These 4 T cell receptor beta chains were all obtained from the same sample, sequenced in a study of PD-1 blockade in classical Hodgkin lymphoma. The repertoire was sequenced with immunoSEQ multiplex PCR; TCRdb's copy has only in-frame clones and lacks some. This table has almost 100,000 clones, 80% to 95% appearing once. Each of the patients experienced relapse following autologous stem cell transplantation, and their brentuximab vedotin exposure differed. Sequencing was performed on peripheral blood mononuclear cells (PBMCs), taken at baseline. The receptor source for this set is a human donor with classical Hodgkin lymphoma.

The chain combines TRBV18 with TRBJ1-1, with TRBD1 matching 7 bases. The CDR3 has 13 amino acids. Germline-derived CDR1 and CDR2 are KGHSH and LQKENI. V dropped 2 bases and J dropped 5; count of bases not matched to a gene: 2. The CDR3 DNA reads TGTGCCAGCTCACCAAAACAGGGGACTGAAGCTTTCTTT. This gives the protein CASSPKQGTEAFF.

This chain links TRBV9 with TRBJ2-2, with TRBD2 identical over 11 bases. The V gene end was trimmed by 3 bases and the J gene end by 6 bases; junction bases not matched to a gene: 7. CDR1 and CDR2 from the germline V gene are SGDLS and YYNGEE. The CDR3 is made up of 16 amino acids. The CDR3 loop reads CASSATSGSMSGELFF. Here the CDR3 DNA reads TGTGCCAGCAGCGCCACTAGCGGGAGTATGTCCGGGGAGCTGTTTTTT.

Points on this clone: Sequence at one end of the junction differs from germline and may be a read error. This CDR3 reads CASSPGDREVTF. In DNA form, the CDR3 reads TGTGCCAGCTCCCCAGGGGACAGGGAGGTTACCTTT. The chain uses TRBV18 and TRBJ1-1, with 9 bases fitting TRBD1. The germline V gene encodes CDR1 KGHSH and CDR2 LQKENI. CDR3 size: 12 residues.

The V and J genes are TRBV30 and TRBJ2-7, with 7 bases identical to TRBD2. CDR3 length equals 14 residues. Germline values: CDR1 GTSNPN, CDR2 SVGIG (reference sequence). J lost 2 bases, V lost 5 bases, and 9 bases had no gene match. The CDR3, as DNA: TGTGCCTGGGGTACCGGGACTAAAACCTACGAGCAGTACTTC. Translated, it gives CAWGTGTKTYEQYF.